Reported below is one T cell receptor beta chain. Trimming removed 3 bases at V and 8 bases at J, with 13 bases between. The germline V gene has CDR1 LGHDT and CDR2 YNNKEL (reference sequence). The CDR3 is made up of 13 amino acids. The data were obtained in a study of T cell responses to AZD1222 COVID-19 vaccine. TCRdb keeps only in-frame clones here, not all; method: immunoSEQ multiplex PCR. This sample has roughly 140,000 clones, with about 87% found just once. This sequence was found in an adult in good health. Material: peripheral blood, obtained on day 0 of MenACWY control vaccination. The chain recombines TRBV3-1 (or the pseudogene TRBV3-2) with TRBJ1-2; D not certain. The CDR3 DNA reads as TGTGCCAGCAGCCACGAGGGTAGCTCAGGCTACACCTTC. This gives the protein CASSHEGSSGYTF.